Below, 7 T cell receptor beta chains from the same sample are listed, as sequenced in a study of identical twins. MiXCR was run by TCRdb on the 5' RACE reads, yielding one entry per CDR3 protein. The sample carries hundreds of thousands of distinct CDR3 sequences, less than 7% recorded once. Sequenced sample: naive T cells sorted from blood. The receptors originated from a man younger than 30 in good health.

This clonotype has a handful of counts. This chain connects TRBV5-1 to TRBJ2-7, with 8 bases matching TRBD1. V lost 0 bases and J lost 0; bases outside the gene matches: 5. The CDR3 consists of 16 residues. Per the germline V gene, CDR1 is SGHRS and CDR2 is YFSETQ. CDR3 DNA sequence: TGCGCCAGCAGCTTGGGACAGGGGTTCAGCTCCTACGAGCAGTACTTC. As protein: CASSLGQGFSSYEQYF. Filled out from reference TRBV5-1 and TRBJ2-7, the complete variable domain reads KAGVTQTPRYLIKTRGQQVTLSCSPISGHRSVSWYQQTPGQGLQFLFEYFSETQRNKGNFPGRFSGRQFSNSRSEMNVSTLELGDSALYLCASSLGQGFSSYEQYFGPGTRLTVT.

This clonotype came up many times. The chain carries TRBV10-3 and TRBJ2-2, with D unresolved. Germline values: CDR1 ENHRY, CDR2 SYGVKD. The CDR3 runs to 13 residues. V lost 7 bases and J lost 4, with 10 bases in between. In DNA, the CDR3 is TGTGCCATCATCACGACGGGCACCGGGGAGCTGTTTTTT. It codes for CAIITTGTGELFF.

This clonotype was observed many times. The chain employs TRBV20-1 and TRBJ1-1; a possible D gene is TRBD1 (6 bases). V lost 6 bases and J 3 bases, leaving 8 bases between the germline ends. Germline-derived CDR1 and CDR2 are DFQATT and SNEGSKA (reference sequence). The CDR3 has 11 amino acids. In DNA, the CDR3 is TGCAGTGCCAACAGGGACACTGAAGCTTTCTTT. It translates to CSANRDTEAFF.

This clonotype has a count of ten or more. CDR3 nucleotides: TGTGCCAGCCAGAAAAACCCCCGTGACGAGCAGTACGTC. It specifies CASQKNPRDEQYV. V and J are TRBV6-1 and TRBJ2-7; D is unresolved. Germline V CDR1 and CDR2: MNHNS, SASEGT. Trimming took 8 bases from V and 5 from J, leaving 16 bases between them. This CDR3 spans 13 amino acids.

The chain joins TRBV4-3 to TRBJ2-3; D possibly corresponds to TRBD2 (5 bases). V gave up 0 bases and J gave up 1 base, with 11 bases separating them. Looked up from germline, CDR1 is LGHNA and CDR2 is YSLEER. The CDR3 runs to 16 residues. The CDR3 coding sequence is TGCGCCAGCAGCCAAGATTGGAGCGGAGGCACAGATACGCAGTATTTT. Its translation is CASSQDWSGGTDTQYF.

Only a few counts were recorded for this clonotype. V usage is TRBV10-3 and J usage is TRBJ1-5; D might be TRBD1 (5 bases). V lost 6 bases and J lost 4, with 7 bases in between. Germline V lookup: CDR1 ENHRY, CDR2 SYGVKD. CDR3 size: 12 residues. The CDR3 DNA reads as TGTGCCATCAGCCAGGGTAATCAGCCCCAGCATTTT. This sequence encodes CAISQGNQPQHF.

This clonotype has a count of ten or more. The rearrangement links TRBV7-9 to TRBJ1-1, with a weak D call TRBD1 (6 bases). V lost 5 bases to trimming and J lost 1 base, with 14 bases between them. CDR1 and CDR2 from the germline V gene are SEHNR and FQNEAQ (reference sequence). The CDR3 totals 15 residues. In DNA, the CDR3 is TGTGCCAGCAGCGACGACTGGACAGAGAACACTGAAGCTTTCTTT. Translating gives CASSDDWTENTEAFF. Using reference TRBV7-9 and TRBJ1-1 for the parts outside the CDR3, the full variable domain is DTGVSQNPRHKITKRGQNVTFRCDPISEHNRLYWYRQTLGQGPEFLTYFQNEAQLEKSRLLSDRFSAERPKGSFSTLEIQRTEQGDSAMYLCASSDDWTENTEAFFGQGTRLTVV.